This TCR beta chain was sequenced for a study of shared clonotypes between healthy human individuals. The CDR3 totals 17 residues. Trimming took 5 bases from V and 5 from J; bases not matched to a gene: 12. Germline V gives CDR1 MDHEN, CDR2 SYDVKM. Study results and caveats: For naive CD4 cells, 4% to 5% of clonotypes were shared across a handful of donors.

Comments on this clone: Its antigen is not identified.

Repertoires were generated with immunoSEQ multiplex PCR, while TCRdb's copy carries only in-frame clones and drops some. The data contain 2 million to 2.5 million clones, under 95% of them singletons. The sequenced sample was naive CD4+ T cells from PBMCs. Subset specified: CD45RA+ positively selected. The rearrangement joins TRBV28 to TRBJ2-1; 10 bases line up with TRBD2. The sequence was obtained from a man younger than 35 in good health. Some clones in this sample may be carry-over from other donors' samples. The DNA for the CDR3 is TGTGCCAGCAGTCCATCAAAAGGACTAGCGGTCCACAATGAGCAGTTCTTC. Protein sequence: CASSPSKGLAVHNEQFF.